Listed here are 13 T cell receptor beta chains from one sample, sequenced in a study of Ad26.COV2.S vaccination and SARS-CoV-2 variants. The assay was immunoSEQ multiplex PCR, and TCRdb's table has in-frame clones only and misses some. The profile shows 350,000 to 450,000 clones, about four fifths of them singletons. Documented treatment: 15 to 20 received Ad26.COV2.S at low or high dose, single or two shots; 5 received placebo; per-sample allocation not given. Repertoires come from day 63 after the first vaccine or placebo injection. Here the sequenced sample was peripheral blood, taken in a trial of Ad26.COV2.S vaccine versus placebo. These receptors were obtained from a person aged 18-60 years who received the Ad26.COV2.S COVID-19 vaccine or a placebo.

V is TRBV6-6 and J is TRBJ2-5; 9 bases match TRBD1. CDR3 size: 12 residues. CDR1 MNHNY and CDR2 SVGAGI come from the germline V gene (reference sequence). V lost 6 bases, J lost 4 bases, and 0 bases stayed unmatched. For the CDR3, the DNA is TGTGCCAGCAGGGACAGGGGAGAGACCCAGTACTTC. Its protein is CASRDRGETQYF.

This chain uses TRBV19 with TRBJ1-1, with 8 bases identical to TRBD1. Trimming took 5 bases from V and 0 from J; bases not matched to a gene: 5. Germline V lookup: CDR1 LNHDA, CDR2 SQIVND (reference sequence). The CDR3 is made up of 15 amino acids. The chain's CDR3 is CASSPHRGMNTEAFF. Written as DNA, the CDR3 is TGTGCCAGTAGTCCTCACAGGGGGATGAACACTGAAGCTTTCTTT.

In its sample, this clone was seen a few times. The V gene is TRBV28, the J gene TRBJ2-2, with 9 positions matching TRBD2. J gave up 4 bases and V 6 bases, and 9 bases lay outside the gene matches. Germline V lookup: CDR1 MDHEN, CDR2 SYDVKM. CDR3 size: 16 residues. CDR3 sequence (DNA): TGTGCCAGCAGCGAGCCTAGCGGGATGCTCACCGGGGAGCTGTTTTTT. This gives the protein CASSEPSGMLTGELFF.

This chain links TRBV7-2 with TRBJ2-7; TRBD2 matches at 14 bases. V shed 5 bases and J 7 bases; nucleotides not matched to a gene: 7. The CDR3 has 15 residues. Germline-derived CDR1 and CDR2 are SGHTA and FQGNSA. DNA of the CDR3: TGTGCCAGCAGCCCGGGACTAGCGGGAGTACGGGAGCAGTACTTC. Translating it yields CASSPGLAGVREQYF.

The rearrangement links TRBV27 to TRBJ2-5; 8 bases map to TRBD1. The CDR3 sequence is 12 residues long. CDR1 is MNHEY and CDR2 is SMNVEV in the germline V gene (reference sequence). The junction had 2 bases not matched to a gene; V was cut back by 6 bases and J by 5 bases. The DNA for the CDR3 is TGTGCCAGCAGGCAGGGGGCGGAGACCCAGTACTTC. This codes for CASRQGAETQYF.

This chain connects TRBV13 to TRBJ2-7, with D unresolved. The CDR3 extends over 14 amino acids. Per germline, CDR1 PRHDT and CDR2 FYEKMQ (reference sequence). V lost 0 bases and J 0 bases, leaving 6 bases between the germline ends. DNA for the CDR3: TGTGCCAGCAGCTTAGGACTGATCTCCTACGAGCAGTACTTC. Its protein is CASSLGLISYEQYF. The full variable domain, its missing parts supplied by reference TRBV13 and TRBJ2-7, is AAGVIQSPRHLIKEKRETATLKCYPIPRHDTVYWYQQGPGQDPQFLISFYEKMQSDKGSIPDRFSAQQFSDYHSELNMSSLELGDSALYFCASSLGLISYEQYFGPGTRLTVT.

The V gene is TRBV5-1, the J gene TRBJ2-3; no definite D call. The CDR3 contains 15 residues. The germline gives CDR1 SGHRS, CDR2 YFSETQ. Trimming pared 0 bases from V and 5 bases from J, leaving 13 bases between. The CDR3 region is CASSLEVGRRDTQYF. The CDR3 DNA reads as TGCGCCAGCAGCTTGGAGGTCGGTAGGAGAGATACGCAGTATTTT.

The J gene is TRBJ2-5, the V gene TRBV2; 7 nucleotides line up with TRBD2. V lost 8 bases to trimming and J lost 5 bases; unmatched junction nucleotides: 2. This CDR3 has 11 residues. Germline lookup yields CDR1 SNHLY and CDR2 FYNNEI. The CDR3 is CASGEGETQYF. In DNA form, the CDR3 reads TGTGCCAGCGGGGAGGGGGAGACCCAGTACTTC.

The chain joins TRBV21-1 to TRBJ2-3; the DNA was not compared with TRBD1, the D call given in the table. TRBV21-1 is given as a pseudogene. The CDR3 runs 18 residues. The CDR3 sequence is CASSKRIEGGSGTDTQYF. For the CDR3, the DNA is TGTGCCAGCAGCAAAAGGATCGAAGGGGGTAGTGGCACAGATACGCAGTATTTT.

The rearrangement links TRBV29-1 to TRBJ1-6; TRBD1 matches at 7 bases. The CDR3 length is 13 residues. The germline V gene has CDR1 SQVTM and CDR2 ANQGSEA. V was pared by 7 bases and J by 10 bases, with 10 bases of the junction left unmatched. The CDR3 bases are TGCAGCGCCGCCGACAGGGCGGGCTCACCCCTCCACTTT. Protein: CSAADRAGSPLHF.

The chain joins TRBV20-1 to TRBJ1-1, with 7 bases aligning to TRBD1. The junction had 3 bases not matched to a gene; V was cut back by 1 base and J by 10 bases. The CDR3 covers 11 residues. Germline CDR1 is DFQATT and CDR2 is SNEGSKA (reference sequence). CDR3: CSARAPGGAFF. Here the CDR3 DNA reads TGCAGTGCTAGAGCCCCAGGGGGAGCTTTCTTT.

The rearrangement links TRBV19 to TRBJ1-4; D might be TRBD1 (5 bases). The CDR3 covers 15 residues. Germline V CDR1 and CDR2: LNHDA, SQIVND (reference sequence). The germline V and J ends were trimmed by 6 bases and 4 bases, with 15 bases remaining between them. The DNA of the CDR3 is TGTGCCAGTAGGGATCCCGGGACGGATAATGAAAAACTGTTTTTT. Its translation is CASRDPGTDNEKLFF.

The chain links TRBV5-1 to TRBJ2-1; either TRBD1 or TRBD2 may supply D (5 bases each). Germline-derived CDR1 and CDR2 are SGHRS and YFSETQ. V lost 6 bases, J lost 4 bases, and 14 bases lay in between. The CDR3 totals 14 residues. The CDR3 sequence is CASKGPRPYNEQFF. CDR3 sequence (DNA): TGCGCCAGCAAGGGACCTCGACCTTACAATGAGCAGTTCTTC.